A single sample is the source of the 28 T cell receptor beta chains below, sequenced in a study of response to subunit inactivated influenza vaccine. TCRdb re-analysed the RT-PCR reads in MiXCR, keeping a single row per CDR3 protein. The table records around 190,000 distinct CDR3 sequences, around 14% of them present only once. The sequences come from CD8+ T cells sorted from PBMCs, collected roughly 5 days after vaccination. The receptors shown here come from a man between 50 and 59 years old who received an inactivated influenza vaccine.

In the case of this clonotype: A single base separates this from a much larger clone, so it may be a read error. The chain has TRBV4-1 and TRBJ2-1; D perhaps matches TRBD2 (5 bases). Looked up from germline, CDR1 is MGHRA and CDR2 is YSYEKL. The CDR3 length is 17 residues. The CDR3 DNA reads TGCGCCAGCAGCCAAGTAGGAGGTGGTCTTGAGGCCAATGAGCACTTCTTC. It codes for CASSQVGGGLEANEHFF.

In DNA form, the CDR3 reads TGCAGTGCCCACGACAGTTCGAACACCGGGGAGCTGTTTTTT. It is translated as CSAHDSSNTGELFF. This rearrangement joins TRBV20-1 to TRBJ2-2; possibly TRBD1 for D (5 bases). The CDR3 has 14 amino acids. The V and J ends lost 6 bases and 0 bases respectively, with 11 bases between them. Germline CDR1 reads DFQATT; CDR2 reads SNEGSKA (reference sequence).

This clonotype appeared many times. CDR3 region: CASSQARTALNTEAFF. Written as DNA, the CDR3 is TGCGCCAGCAGCCAAGCAAGGACAGCATTGAACACTGAAGCTTTCTTT. The chain couples TRBV4-1 to TRBJ1-1; D might be TRBD1 (6 bases). V gave up 1 base and J gave up 0 bases, with 12 bases separating them. Germline CDR1 MGHRA, CDR2 YSYEKL. The CDR3 is 16 amino acids.

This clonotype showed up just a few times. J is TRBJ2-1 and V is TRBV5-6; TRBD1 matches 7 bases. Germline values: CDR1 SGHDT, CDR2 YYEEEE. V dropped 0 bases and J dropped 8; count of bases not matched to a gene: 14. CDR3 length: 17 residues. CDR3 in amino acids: CASSLVRDREIGDEQFF. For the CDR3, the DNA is TGTGCCAGCAGCTTGGTTCGTGACAGGGAAATTGGCGATGAGCAGTTCTTC. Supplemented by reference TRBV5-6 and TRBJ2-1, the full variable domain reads DAGVTQSPTHLIKTRGQQVTLRCSPKSGHDTVSWYQQALGQGPQFIFQYYEEEERQRGNFPDRFSGHQFPNYSSELNVNALLLGDSALYLCASSLVRDREIGDEQFFGPGTRLTVL.

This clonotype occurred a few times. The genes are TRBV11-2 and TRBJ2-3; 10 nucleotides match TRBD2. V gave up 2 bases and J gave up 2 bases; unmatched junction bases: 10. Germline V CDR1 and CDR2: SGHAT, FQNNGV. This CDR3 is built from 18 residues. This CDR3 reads CASSLRLAGGSYTDTQYF. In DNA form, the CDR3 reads TGTGCCAGCAGCTTACGACTAGCGGGCGGGTCCTACACAGATACGCAGTATTTT.

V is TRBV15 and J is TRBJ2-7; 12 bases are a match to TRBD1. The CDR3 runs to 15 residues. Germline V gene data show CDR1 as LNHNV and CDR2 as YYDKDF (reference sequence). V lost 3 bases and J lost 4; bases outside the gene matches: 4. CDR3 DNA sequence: TGTGCCACCAGCAGCGGGACAGGGGGCGGTTACGAGCAGTACTTC. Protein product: CATSSGTGGGYEQYF.

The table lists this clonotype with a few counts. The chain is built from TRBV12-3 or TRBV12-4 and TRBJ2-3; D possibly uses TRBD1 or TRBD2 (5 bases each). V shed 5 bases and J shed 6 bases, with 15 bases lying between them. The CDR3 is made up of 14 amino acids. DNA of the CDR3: TGTGCCAGCAGTCAAGGGACGTGGGTGGATACGCAGTATTTT. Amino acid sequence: CASSQGTWVDTQYF.

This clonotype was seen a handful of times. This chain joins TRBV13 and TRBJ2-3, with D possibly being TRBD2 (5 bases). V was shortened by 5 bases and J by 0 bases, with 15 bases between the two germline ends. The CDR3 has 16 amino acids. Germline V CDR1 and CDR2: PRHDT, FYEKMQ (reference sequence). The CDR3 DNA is TGTGCCAGCAGCCCCCCCGGGGAAACTAGCACAGATACGCAGTATTTT. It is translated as CASSPPGETSTDTQYF.

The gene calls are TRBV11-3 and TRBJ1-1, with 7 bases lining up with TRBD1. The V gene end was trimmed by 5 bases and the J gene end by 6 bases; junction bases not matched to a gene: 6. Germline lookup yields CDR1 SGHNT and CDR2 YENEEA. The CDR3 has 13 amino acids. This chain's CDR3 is CASSPGQWAEAFF. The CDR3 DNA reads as TGTGCCAGCAGCCCGGGACAGTGGGCTGAAGCTTTCTTT.

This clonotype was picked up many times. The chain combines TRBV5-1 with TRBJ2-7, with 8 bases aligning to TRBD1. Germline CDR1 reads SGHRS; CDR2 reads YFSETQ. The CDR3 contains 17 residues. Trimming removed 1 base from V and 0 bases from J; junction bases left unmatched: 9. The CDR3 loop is CASSLTSDRGLSYEQYF. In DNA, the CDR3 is TGCGCCAGCAGCTTGACCTCCGACAGGGGCCTCTCCTACGAGCAGTACTTC.

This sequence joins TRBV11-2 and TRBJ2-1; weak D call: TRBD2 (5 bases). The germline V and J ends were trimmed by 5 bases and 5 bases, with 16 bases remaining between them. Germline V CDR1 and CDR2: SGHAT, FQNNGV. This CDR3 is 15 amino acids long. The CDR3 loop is CASSLVGLPDNEQFF. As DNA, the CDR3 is TGTGCCAGCAGCCTAGTAGGACTGCCTGACAATGAGCAGTTCTTC.

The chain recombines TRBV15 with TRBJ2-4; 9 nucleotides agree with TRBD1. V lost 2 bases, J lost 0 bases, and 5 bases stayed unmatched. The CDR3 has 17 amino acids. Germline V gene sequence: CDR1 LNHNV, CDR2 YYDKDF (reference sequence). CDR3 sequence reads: CATSRQGQGLAKNIQYF. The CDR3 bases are TGTGCCACCAGCAGACAGGGACAGGGCTTAGCCAAAAACATTCAGTACTTC.

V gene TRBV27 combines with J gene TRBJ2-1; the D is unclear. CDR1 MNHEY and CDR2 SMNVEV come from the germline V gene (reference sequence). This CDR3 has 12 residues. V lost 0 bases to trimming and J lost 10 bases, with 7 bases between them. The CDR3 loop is CASSLSGLEQFF. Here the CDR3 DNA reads TGTGCCAGCAGTTTATCAGGGTTGGAGCAGTTCTTC.

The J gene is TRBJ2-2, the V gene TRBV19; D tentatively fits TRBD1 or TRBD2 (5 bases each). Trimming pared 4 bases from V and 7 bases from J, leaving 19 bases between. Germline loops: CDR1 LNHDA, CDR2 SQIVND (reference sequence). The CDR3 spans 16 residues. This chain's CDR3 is CASSTVWGSWDGELFF. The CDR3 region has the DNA TGTGCCAGTAGTACCGTTTGGGGGTCTTGGGACGGGGAGCTGTTTTTT.

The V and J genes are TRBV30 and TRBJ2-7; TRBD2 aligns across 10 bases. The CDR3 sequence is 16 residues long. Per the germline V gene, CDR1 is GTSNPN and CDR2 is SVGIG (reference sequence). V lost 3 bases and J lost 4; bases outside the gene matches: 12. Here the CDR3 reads CAWSDSLAGAGYEQYF. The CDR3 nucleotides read TGTGCCTGGAGCGACTCCCTAGCGGGAGCAGGTTACGAGCAGTACTTC. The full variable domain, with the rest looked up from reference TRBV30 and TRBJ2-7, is SQTIHQWPATLVQPVGSPLSLECTVEGTSNPNLYWYRQAAGRGLQLLFYSVGIGQISSEVPQNLSASRPQDRQFILSSKKLLLSDSGFYLCAWSDSLAGAGYEQYFGPGTRLTVT.

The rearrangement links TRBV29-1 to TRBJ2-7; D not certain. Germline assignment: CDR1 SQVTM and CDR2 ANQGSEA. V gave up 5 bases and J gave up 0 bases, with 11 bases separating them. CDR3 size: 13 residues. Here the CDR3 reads CSVPGRSSYEQYF. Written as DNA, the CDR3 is TGCAGCGTTCCCGGACGGAGCTCCTACGAGCAGTACTTC.

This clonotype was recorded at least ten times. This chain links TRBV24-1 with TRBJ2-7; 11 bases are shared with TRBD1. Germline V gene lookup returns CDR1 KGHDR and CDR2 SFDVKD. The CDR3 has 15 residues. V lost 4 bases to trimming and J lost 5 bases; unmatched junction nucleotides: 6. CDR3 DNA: TGTGCCACCAGTGAAACCGGGACAGGGGGGAACGAGCAGTACTTC. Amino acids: CATSETGTGGNEQYF.

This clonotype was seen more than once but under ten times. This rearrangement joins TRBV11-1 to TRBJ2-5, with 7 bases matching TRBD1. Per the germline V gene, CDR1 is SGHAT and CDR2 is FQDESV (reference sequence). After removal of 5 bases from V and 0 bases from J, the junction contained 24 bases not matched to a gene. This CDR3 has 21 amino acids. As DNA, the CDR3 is TGTGCCAGCAGCCCCAGGGGGTTTCTAGGTCGTACCGGATATTACCAAGAGACCCAGTACTTC. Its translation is CASSPRGFLGRTGYYQETQYF.

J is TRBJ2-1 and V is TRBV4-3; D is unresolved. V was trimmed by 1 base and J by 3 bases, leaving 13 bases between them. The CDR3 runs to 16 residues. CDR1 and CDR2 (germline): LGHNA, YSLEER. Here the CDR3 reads CASSQVIGTLYNEQFF. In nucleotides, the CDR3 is TGCGCCAGCAGCCAAGTAATCGGTACACTCTACAATGAGCAGTTCTTC.

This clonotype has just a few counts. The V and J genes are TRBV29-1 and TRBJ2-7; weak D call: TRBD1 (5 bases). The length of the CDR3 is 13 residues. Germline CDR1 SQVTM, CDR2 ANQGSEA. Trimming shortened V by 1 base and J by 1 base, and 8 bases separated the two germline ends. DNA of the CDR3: TGCAGCGTTGAAGTGGCAGGGTCCTACGAGCAGTACTTC. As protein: CSVEVAGSYEQYF.

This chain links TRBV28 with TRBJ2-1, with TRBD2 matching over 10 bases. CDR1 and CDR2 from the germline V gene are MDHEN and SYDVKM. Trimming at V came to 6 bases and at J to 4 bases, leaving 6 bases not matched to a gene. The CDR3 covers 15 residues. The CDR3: CASRSGTSAYNEQFF. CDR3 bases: TGTGCCAGCAGATCCGGGACTAGCGCGTACAATGAGCAGTTCTTC.

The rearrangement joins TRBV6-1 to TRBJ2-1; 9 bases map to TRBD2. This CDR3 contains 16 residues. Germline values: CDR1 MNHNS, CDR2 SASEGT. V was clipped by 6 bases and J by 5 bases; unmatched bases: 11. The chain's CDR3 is CASSVLAGGPNNEQFF. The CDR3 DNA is TGTGCCAGCAGCGTTCTCGCGGGGGGGCCGAACAATGAGCAGTTCTTC.

The CDR3 spells CASSLTLYETQYF. The CDR3 DNA reads as TGTGCCAGCAGCTTAACTTTGTACGAGACCCAGTACTTC. The rearrangement uses TRBV7-3 and TRBJ2-5, with D hard to call. V dropped 0 bases and J dropped 5 bases, with 7 bases sitting between them. This CDR3 has 13 residues. Germline V gene sequence: CDR1 SGHTA, CDR2 FQGTGA.

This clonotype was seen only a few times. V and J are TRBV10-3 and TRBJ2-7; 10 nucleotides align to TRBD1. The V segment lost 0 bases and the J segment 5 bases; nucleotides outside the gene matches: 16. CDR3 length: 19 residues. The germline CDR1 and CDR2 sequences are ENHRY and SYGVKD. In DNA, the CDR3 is TGTGCCATCAGTGAGTCGGTGGGGACAGGGGCTTCTCCTCTGGACGAGCAGTACTTC. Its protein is CAISESVGTGASPLDEQYF.

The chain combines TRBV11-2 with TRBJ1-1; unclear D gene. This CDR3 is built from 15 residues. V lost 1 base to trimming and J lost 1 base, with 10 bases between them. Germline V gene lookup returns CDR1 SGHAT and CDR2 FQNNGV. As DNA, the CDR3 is TGTGCCAGCAGCTTAGGCCGCTGGGGGAACACTGAAGCTTTCTTT. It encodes CASSLGRWGNTEAFF.

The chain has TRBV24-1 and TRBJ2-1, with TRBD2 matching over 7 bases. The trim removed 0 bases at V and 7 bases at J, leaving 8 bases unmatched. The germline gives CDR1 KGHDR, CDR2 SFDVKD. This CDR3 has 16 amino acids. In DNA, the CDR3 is TGTGCCACCAGTGATTTGGGAGCGGGGCGGTGGAATGAGCAGTTCTTC. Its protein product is CATSDLGAGRWNEQFF.

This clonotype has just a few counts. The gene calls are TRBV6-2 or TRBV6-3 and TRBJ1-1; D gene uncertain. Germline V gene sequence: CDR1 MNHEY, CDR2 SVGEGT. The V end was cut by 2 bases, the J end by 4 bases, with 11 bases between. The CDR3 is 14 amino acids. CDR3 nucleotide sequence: TGTGCCAGCAGTTACGGGCGTTCGGGCACTGAAGCTTTCTTT. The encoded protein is CASSYGRSGTEAFF.

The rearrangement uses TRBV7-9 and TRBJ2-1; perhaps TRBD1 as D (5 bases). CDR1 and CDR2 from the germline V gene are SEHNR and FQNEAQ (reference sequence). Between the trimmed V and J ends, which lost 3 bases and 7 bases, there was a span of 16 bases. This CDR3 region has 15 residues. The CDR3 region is CASSFAYRLVNEQFF. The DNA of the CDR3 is TGTGCCAGCAGCTTTGCTTACAGGCTAGTAAATGAGCAGTTCTTC.